The clone carrying this T cell receptor beta chain came up a few times. Antigen: not known. This specimen belongs to a study of beta chain features in type 1 diabetes. This CDR3 is 15 amino acids long. From germline, CDR1 is SGHTA and CDR2 FQGNSA. V was pared by 5 bases and J by 1 base, with 14 bases between. General observations from the study: Patients with Type 1 diabetes showed moderately but significantly shorter TCRB CDR3s in all four CD4+ subsets. Patients and controls would be equally affected if PCR favored shorter templates.

Reverse transcription of all isolated RNA meant that expressed TCRB transcripts were sequenced. Clones were read by immunoSEQ multiplex PCR, and TCRdb kept only the in-frame ones, dropping some. The sample consists of 300,000 to 350,000 clones, around an eighth of them appearing once. This clonotype originated in a woman aged 18 to 35 with type 1 diabetes. The sequenced sample was naive CD4+ T cells from blood. The V and J genes are TRBV7-2 and TRBJ2-5; D possibly corresponds to TRBD1 (5 bases). This CDR3 is CASSPQFGAQETQYF. The CDR3 DNA sequence: TGTGCCAGCAGCCCCCAGTTTGGGGCCCAAGAGACCCAGTACTTC. The full variable domain, in which reference TRBV7-2 and TRBJ2-5 provide the parts outside the CDR3, is GAGVSQSPSNKVTEKGKDVELRCDPISGHTALYWYRQSLGQGLEFLIYFQGNSAPDKSGLPSDRFSAERTGGSVSTLTIQRTQQEDSAVYLCASSPQFGAQETQYFGPGTRLLVL.